This T cell receptor beta chain was recorded in a study of cytomegalovirus exposure and HLA in healthy donors. About the study: Early released data had 65 million to 100 million unique TCRs, all coming from HLA-typed donors. Findings of the study overall: The study recorded more than 150 TCR beta chains that were cytomegalovirus-associated. Despite most TCR sequences being rare, some public TCRs occurred in many donors.

In the case of this clone: Antigen unknown. A read error may account for a junction end that differs from germline.

CDR1 SGHRS and CDR2 YFSETQ come from the germline V gene. The CDR3 is made up of 16 amino acids. The PCR contained 60 Vbeta and 13 Jbeta primers. Profiling relied on immunoSEQ multiplex PCR, and the TCRdb table lists in-frame clones only, not all of them. The table lists 160,000 or so clones, over 80% of them singletons. Sequencing was done on a sample of PBMCs. The clonotype originates from a woman aged 18-29 years in good health and CMV-seronegative. The V and J genes are TRBV5-1 and TRBJ2-7, with D possibly TRBD2 on 7 matching bases. CDR3 amino acids: CASTLRGGLLSYEQYF. DNA of the CDR3: TGCGCCAGCACCTTGAGGGGGGGGCTTCTGTCCTACGAGCAGTACTTC.